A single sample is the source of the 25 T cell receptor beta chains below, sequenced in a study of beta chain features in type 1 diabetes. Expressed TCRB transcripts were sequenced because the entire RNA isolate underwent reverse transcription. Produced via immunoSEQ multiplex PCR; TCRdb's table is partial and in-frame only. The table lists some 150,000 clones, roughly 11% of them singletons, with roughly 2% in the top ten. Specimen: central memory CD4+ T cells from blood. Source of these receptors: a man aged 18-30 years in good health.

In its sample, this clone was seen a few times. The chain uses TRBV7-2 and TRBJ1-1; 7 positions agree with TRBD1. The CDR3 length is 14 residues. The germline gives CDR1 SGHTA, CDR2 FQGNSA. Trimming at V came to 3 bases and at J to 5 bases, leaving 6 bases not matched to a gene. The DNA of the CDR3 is TGTGCCAGCAGCTTCAAGGGGGCAGTGACTGAAGCTTTCTTT. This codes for CASSFKGAVTEAFF.

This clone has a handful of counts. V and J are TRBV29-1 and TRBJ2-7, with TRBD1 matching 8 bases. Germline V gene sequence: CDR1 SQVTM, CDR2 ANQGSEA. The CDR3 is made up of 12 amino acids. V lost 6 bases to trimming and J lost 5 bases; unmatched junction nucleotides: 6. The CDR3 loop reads CSVGTGSNEQYF. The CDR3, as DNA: TGCAGCGTCGGGACAGGTTCTAACGAGCAGTACTTC.

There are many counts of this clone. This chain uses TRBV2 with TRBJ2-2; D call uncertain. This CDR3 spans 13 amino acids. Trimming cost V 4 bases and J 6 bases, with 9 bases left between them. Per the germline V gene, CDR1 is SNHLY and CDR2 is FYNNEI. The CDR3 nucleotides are TGTGCCAGCAGTGGCCAGGTGCCCGGGGAGCTGTTTTTT. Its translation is CASSGQVPGELFF.

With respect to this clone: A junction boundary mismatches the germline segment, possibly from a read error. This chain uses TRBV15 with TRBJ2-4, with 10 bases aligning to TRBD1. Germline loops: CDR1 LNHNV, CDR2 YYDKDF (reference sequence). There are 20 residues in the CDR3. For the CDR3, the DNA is TGTTCCACCAGCAGAGAAATAAGACAGGGGGCGCGAAAGGCCAAAAACATTCAGTACTTC. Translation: CSTSREIRQGARKAKNIQYF.

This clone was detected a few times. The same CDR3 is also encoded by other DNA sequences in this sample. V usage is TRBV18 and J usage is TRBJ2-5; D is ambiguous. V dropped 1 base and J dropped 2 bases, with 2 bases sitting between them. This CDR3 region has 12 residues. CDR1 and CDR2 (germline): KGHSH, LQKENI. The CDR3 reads CASSPLQETQYF. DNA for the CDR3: TGTGCCAGCTCACCACTGCAAGAGACCCAGTACTTC.

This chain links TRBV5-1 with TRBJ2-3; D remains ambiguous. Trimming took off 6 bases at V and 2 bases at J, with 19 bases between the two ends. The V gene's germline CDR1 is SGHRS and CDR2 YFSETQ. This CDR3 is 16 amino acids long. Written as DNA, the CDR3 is TGCGCCAGCATCCCGGAGTCTGGCAGCCACACAGATACGCAGTATTTT. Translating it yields CASIPESGSHTDTQYF. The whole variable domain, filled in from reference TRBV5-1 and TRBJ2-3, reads KAGVTQTPRYLIKTRGQQVTLSCSPISGHRSVSWYQQTPGQGLQFLFEYFSETQRNKGNFPGRFSGRQFSNSRSEMNVSTLELGDSALYLCASIPESGSHTDTQYFGPGTRLTVL.

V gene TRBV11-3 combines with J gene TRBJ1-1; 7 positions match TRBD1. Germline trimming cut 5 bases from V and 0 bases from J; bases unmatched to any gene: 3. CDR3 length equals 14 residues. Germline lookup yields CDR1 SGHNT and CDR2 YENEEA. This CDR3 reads CASSPGGVNTEAFF. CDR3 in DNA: TGTGCCAGCAGCCCAGGGGGAGTGAACACTGAAGCTTTCTTT.

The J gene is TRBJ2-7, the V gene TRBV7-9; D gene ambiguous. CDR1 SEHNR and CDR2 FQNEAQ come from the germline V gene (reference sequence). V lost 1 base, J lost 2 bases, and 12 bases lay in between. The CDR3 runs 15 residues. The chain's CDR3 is CASSLGGIMAYEQYF. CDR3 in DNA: TGTGCCAGCAGCTTAGGTGGTATTATGGCCTACGAGCAGTACTTC. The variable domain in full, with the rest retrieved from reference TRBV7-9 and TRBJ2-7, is DTGVSQNPRHKITKRGQNVTFRCDPISEHNRLYWYRQTLGQGPEFLTYFQNEAQLEKSRLLSDRFSAERPKGSFSTLEIQRTEQGDSAMYLCASSLGGIMAYEQYFGPGTRLTVT.

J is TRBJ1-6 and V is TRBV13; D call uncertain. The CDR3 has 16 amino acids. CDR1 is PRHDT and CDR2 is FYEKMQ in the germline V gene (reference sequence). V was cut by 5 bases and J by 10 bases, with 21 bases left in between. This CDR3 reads CASSRKGALAISPLHF. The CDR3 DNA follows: TGTGCCAGCAGCAGGAAGGGCGCCTTGGCGATCTCACCCCTCCACTTT.

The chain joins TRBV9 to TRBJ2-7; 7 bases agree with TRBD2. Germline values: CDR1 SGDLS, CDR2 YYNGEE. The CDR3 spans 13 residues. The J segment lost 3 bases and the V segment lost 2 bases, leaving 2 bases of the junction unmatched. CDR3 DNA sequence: TGTGCCAGCAGCGTCACGGGGGGCTACGAGCAGTACTTC. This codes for CASSVTGGYEQYF. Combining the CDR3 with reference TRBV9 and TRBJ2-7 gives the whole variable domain DSGVTQTPKHLITATGQRVTLRCSPRSGDLSVYWYQQSLDQGLQFLIQYYNGEERAKGNILERFSAQQFPDLHSELNLSSLELGDSALYFCASSVTGGYEQYFGPGTRLTVT.

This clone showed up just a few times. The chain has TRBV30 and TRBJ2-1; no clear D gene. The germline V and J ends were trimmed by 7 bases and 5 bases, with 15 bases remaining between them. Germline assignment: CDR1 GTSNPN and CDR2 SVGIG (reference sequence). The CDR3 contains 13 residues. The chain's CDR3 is CAFSLEVDNEQFF. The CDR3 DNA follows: TGTGCCTTCTCCCTGGAAGTCGACAATGAGCAGTTCTTC.

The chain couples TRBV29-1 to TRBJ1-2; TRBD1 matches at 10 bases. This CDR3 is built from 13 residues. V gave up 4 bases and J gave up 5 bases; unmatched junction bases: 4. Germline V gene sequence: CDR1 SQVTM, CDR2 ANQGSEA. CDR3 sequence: CSVGDRGNYGYTF. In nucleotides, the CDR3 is TGCAGCGTTGGGGACAGGGGAAATTATGGCTACACCTTC. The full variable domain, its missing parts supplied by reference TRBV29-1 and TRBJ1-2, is SAVISQKPSRDICQRGTSLTIQCQVDSQVTMMFWYRQQPGQSLTLIATANQGSEATYESGFVIDKFPISRPNLTFSTLTVSNMSPEDSSIYLCSVGDRGNYGYTFGSGTRLTVV.

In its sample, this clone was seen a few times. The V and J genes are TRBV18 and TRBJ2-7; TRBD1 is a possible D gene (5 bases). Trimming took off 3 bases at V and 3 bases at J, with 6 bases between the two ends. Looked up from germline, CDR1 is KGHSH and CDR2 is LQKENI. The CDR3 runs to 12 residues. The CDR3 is CASSPDSYEQYF. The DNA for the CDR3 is TGTGCCAGCTCACCCGACAGCTACGAGCAGTACTTC.

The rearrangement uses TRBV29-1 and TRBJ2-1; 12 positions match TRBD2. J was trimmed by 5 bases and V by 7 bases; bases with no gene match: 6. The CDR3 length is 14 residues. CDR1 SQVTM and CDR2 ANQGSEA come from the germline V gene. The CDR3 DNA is TGCAGCGGCTTACTAGCGGGAGGAAACAATGAGCAGTTCTTC. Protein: CSGLLAGGNNEQFF.

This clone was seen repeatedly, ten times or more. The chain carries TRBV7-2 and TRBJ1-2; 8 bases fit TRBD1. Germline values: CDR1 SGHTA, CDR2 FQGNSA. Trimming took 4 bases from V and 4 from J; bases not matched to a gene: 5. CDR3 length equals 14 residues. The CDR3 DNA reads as TGTGCCAGCAGCTCTAACAGGGGGACCTATGGCTACACCTTC. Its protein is CASSSNRGTYGYTF.

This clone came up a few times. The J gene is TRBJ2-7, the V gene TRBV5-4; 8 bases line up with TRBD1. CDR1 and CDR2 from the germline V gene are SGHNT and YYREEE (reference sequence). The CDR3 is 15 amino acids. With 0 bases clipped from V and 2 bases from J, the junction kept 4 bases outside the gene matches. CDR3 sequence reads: CASSLVGRGPYEQYF. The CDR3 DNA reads TGTGCCAGCAGCTTGGTGGGCAGGGGGCCCTACGAGCAGTACTTC.

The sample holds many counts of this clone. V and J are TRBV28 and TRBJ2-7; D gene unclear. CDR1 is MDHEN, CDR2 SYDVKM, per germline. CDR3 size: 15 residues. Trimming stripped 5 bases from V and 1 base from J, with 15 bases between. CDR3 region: CASSVPVGPSYEQYF. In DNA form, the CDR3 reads TGTGCCAGCAGTGTCCCGGTAGGGCCTTCCTACGAGCAGTACTTC. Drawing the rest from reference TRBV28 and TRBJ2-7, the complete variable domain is DVKVTQSSRYLVKRTGEKVFLECVQDMDHENMFWYRQDPGLGLRLIYFSYDVKMKEKGDIPEGYSVSREKKERFSLILESASTNQTSMYLCASSVPVGPSYEQYFGPGTRLTVT.

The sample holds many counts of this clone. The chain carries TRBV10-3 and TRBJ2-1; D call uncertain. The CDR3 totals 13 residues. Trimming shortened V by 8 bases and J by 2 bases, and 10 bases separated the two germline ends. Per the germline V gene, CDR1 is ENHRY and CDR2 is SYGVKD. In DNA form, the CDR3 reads TGTGCCATCCGTCAAGGGACCTACAATGAGCAGTTCTTC. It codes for CAIRQGTYNEQFF.

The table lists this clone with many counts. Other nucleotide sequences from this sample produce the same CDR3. CDR3 DNA sequence: TGTGCCAGCAGTGAATATCGGGGTTACCAAGAGACCCAGTACTTC. It encodes CASSEYRGYQETQYF. The chain joins TRBV25-1 to TRBJ2-5; TRBD2 is a possible D gene (5 bases). The CDR3 has 15 residues. V dropped 0 bases and J dropped 0 bases, with 8 bases sitting between them. Germline V lookup: CDR1 MGHDK, CDR2 SYGVNS.

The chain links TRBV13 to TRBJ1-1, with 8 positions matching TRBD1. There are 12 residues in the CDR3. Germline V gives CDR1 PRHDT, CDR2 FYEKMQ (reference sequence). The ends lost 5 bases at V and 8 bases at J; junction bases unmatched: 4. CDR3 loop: CASSQRDREAFF. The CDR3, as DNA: TGTGCCAGCAGCCAACGGGACAGGGAAGCTTTCTTT. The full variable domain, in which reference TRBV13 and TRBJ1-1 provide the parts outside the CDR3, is AAGVIQSPRHLIKEKRETATLKCYPIPRHDTVYWYQQGPGQDPQFLISFYEKMQSDKGSIPDRFSAQQFSDYHSELNMSSLELGDSALYFCASSQRDREAFFGQGTRLTVV.

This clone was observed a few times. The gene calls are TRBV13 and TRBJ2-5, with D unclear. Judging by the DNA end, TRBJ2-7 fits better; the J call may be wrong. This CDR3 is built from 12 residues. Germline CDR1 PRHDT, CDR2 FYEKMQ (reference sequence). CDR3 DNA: TGTGCCAGCAGCTTCAAAACTTACGAGCAGTACTTC. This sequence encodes CASSFKTYEQYF.

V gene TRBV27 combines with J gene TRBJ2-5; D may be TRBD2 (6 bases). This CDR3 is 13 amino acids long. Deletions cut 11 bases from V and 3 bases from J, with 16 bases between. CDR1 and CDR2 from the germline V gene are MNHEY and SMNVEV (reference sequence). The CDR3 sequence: CASTGGVEETQYF. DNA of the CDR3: TGTGCCTCAACGGGCGGGGTCGAAGAGACCCAGTACTTC.

The CDR3: CASSDAQGHTEAFF. In nucleotides, the CDR3 is TGTGCCAGCAGTGACGCACAGGGACATACTGAAGCTTTCTTT. This chain uses TRBV6-5 with TRBJ1-1; TRBD1 is a possible D gene (6 bases). The CDR3 is 14 amino acids. The ends were cut back, 5 bases at V and 5 bases at J, with 15 bases in the middle. Per germline, CDR1 MNHEY and CDR2 SVGAGI.

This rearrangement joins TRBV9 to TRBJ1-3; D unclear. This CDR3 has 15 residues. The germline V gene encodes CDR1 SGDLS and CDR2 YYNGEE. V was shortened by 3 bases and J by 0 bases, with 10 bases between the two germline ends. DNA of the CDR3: TGTGCCAGCAGCGCCACAAGAAGCTCTGGAAACACCATATATTTT. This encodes CASSATRSSGNTIYF.

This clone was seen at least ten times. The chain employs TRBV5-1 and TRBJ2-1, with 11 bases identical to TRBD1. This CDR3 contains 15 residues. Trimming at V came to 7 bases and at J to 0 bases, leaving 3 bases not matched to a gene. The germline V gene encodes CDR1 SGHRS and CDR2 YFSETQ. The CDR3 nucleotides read TGCGCCAGCGGGACAGGGGGAACCTCCTACAATGAGCAGTTCTTC. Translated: CASGTGGTSYNEQFF.